This T cell receptor (beta chain) was recovered during a study of OX40 agonist ivuxolimab in advanced cancers. The overall study: Therapy given before enrollment (anti-PD-1, anti-PD-L1 or anti-CTLA-4) was allowed, and 40% had some.

Trimming left V 0 bases short and J 2 bases short, with 12 bases between. Germline assignment: CDR1 SGDLS and CDR2 YYNGEE. The CDR3 length is 15 residues. Method: immunoSEQ multiplex PCR; TCRdb's copy keeps in-frame clones and lacks some. In the table there are fewer than 85,000 clones, under 95% of which are singletons. On this clone: Its antigen is undetermined.

The study, taken as a whole, reports: CD4+ and CD8+ T cells in blood underwent clonal expansion by week 6 at 0.1 to 3.0 mg/kg. The average count of expanded clones was higher among CD8+ T cells than among CD4+.

Samples were taken at baseline and on day 1 of cycles 4 and 7. The receptor's source is an adult with an advanced solid tumor such as melanoma, head and neck, liver or kidney cancer. The sample consisted of CD4+ or CD8+ T cells sorted from blood, taken in a trial of the OX40 agonist ivuxolimab. The V call is TRBV9, the J call TRBJ2-7; maybe TRBD1 (6 bases). CDR3 coding DNA: TGTGCCAGCAGCGTAGAGTCAGGGGTGGCCTACGAGCAGTACTTC. Its protein is CASSVESGVAYEQYF.